A single sample is the source of the 21 T cell receptor beta chains below, sequenced in a study of CD4 T cells in relation to SARS-CoV-2 and coronaviruses (dated by TCRdb to the early 2020s). CD4+ T cells from unexposed donors were collected before the COVID-19 pandemic (2011-2018). After approximately 11 days of culture, CD4+ T cells were isolated with the EasySep CD4+ T cell isolation kit. Library construction relied on the immunoSEQ multiplex PCR assay. TCRdb re-hosts the immuneACCESS table, in-frame sequences only. Its copies lack some clones; in the studies checked, an unresolved V gene accounts for under half of them, and the cause for the rest is not known. The sample has under 30,000 clones on record, around 79% of them singletons. Approximately 20% of the sample is in the top ten clones. Their target antigens are unknown. Input material: CD4+ T cells from PBMCs, cultured in vitro. These receptors originate from a human donor in good health.

The chain recombines TRBV19 with TRBJ2-5; 10 bases line up with TRBD2. The V gene end was trimmed by 3 bases and the J gene end by 2 bases; junction bases not matched to a gene: 6. CDR1 LNHDA and CDR2 SQIVND come from the germline V gene (reference sequence). CDR3 length: 16 residues. This CDR3 reads CASSIWTSGQQETQYF. CDR3 sequence (DNA): TGTGCCAGTAGTATTTGGACTAGCGGACAGCAAGAGACCCAGTACTTC.

This rearrangement joins TRBV7-2 to TRBJ2-7, with D maybe TRBD1 (5 bases). This CDR3 is 15 amino acids long. Germline CDR1 is SGHTA and CDR2 is FQGNSA. V gave up 1 base and J gave up 2 bases, with 12 bases separating them. The CDR3 nucleotides are TGTGCCAGCAGCTTAGTGGTGGGGCTGACCTACGAGCAGTACTTC. Encoded protein: CASSLVVGLTYEQYF.

The J gene is TRBJ2-5, the V gene TRBV3-1 (or the pseudogene TRBV3-2), with D unclear. V dropped 1 base and J dropped 5 bases, with 14 bases sitting between them. Per the germline V gene, CDR1 is LGHDT and CDR2 is YNNKEL (reference sequence). The CDR3 consists of 15 residues. The CDR3 sequence: CASSQGLGSWETQYF. The CDR3 DNA sequence: TGTGCCAGCAGCCAAGGGTTGGGTAGCTGGGAGACCCAGTACTTC.

This sequence joins TRBV3-1 (or the pseudogene TRBV3-2) and TRBJ1-5; 7 bases match TRBD1. CDR1 is LGHDT and CDR2 is YNNKEL in the germline V gene (reference sequence). CDR3 size: 16 residues. The V segment lost 2 bases and the J segment 2 bases; nucleotides outside the gene matches: 6. CDR3 sequence (DNA): TGTGCCAGCAGCCAATCCGACAGGGTCGGCAATCAGCCCCAGCATTTT. Amino acids: CASSQSDRVGNQPQHF.

The chain joins TRBV18 to TRBJ1-2; D gene uncertain. Per the germline V gene, CDR1 is KGHSH and CDR2 is LQKENI. Trimming cost V 3 bases and J 7 bases, with 9 bases left between them. The CDR3 contains 12 residues. CDR3 coding DNA: TGTGCCAGCTCACCCGGGCAGCCTGGCTACACCTTC. As protein: CASSPGQPGYTF.

The chain employs TRBV4-1 and TRBJ1-5; TRBD1 matches at 8 bases. After removal of 1 base from V and 0 bases from J, the junction contained 2 bases not matched to a gene. The CDR3 extends over 16 amino acids. Germline CDR1 is MGHRA and CDR2 is YSYEKL. Written as DNA, the CDR3 is TGCGCCAGCAGCCAAGGACAGGGGCCTAGCAATCAGCCCCAGCATTTT. Its translation: CASSQGQGPSNQPQHF.

The J gene is TRBJ2-1, the V gene TRBV5-6; perhaps D is TRBD1 or TRBD2 (5 bases each). The CDR3 is 15 amino acids. Germline loops: CDR1 SGHDT, CDR2 YYEEEE. The V end was cut by 3 bases, the J end by 2 bases, with 12 bases between. The CDR3 bases are TGTGCCAGCAGCTCCGGGACCCTTGCCTACAATGAGCAGTTCTTC. This sequence encodes CASSSGTLAYNEQFF.

The chain combines TRBV7-3 with TRBJ2-2, with 15 positions matching TRBD2. This CDR3 comprises 17 residues. The J segment lost 4 bases and the V segment lost 4 bases, leaving 4 bases of the junction unmatched. Germline CDR1 SGHTA, CDR2 FQGTGA. CDR3 DNA: TGTGCCAGCAGCTCCCCGGGACTAGCGGGAGGCACCGGGGAGCTGTTTTTT. Translating it yields CASSSPGLAGGTGELFF.

The rearrangement joins TRBV5-6 to TRBJ2-5; either TRBD1 or TRBD2 may supply D (5 bases each). The germline CDR1 and CDR2 sequences are SGHDT and YYEEEE. The V end lost 3 bases, the J end lost 4 bases, and 13 bases lay between the germline ends. This CDR3 contains 14 residues. CDR3 bases: TGTGCCAGCAGCTCGGGACGTCATTCAGAGACCCAGTACTTC. Its protein is CASSSGRHSETQYF.

Only one count was recorded for this clone. This rearrangement joins TRBV6-2 or TRBV6-3 to TRBJ2-3, with 8 nucleotides matching TRBD2. CDR3 length: 14 residues. The germline gives CDR1 MNHEY, CDR2 SVGEGT. V lost 5 bases and J lost 4; bases outside the gene matches: 5. This chain's CDR3 is CASSPPGGADTQYF. The CDR3 DNA reads as TGTGCCAGCAGTCCCCCCGGGGGGGCAGATACGCAGTATTTT.

This clone was detected once. This sequence joins TRBV30 and TRBJ2-6; a possible D gene is TRBD2 (5 bases). This CDR3 spans 15 amino acids. V was clipped by 3 bases and J by 0 bases, with 9 bases between them. Per germline, CDR1 GTSNPN and CDR2 SVGIG (reference sequence). CDR3 region: CAWSHRGSGANVLTF. DNA for the CDR3: TGTGCCTGGAGCCATCGGGGCTCTGGGGCCAACGTCCTGACTTTC.

The genes are TRBV19 and TRBJ2-2, with 14 bases lining up with TRBD2. From germline, CDR1 is LNHDA and CDR2 SQIVND (reference sequence). CDR3 length equals 18 residues. Trimming removed 5 bases from V and 4 bases from J; junction bases left unmatched: 9. This CDR3 is CASSAGLAGGLGTGELFF. CDR3 in DNA: TGTGCCAGTAGTGCCGGACTAGCGGGGGGTCTCGGCACCGGGGAGCTGTTTTTT.

The chain couples TRBV30 to TRBJ2-2; D is ambiguous. The CDR3 sequence is 13 residues long. Per the germline V gene, CDR1 is GTSNPN and CDR2 is SVGIG (reference sequence). V gave up 7 bases and J gave up 8 bases, with 17 bases separating them. The DNA of the CDR3 is TGTGCCTCCCCCCGGTTTGGGGTGGGGGAGCTGTTTTTT. Its translation is CASPRFGVGELFF.

In nucleotides, the CDR3 is TGTGCCAGTAGTTTGCAGGGGGTTAATTCACCCCTCCACTTT. Translation gives CASSLQGVNSPLHF. V usage is TRBV19 and J usage is TRBJ1-6, with TRBD1 matching over 7 bases. Germline V gene lookup returns CDR1 LNHDA and CDR2 SQIVND (reference sequence). The CDR3 is 14 amino acids. The V and J ends lost 5 bases and 6 bases, in that order; junction bases with no gene match: 4.

This clone ranks as medium-sized (0.01 to 0.1%). The V call is TRBV7-2, the J call TRBJ1-2; D not resolved. The CDR3 length is 18 residues. The ends were cut back, 4 bases at V and 4 bases at J, with 25 bases in the middle. Germline loops: CDR1 SGHTA, CDR2 FQGNSA. CDR3 sequence reads: CASSSLPSLNGVAYGYTF. The CDR3 nucleotides are TGTGCCAGCAGCTCACTCCCGAGCCTAAACGGTGTGGCCTATGGCTACACCTTC. Based on the CDR3 plus reference TRBV7-2 and TRBJ1-2, the full variable domain is GAGVSQSPSNKVTEKGKDVELRCDPISGHTALYWYRQSLGQGLEFLIYFQGNSAPDKSGLPSDRFSAERTGGSVSTLTIQRTQQEDSAVYLCASSSLPSLNGVAYGYTFGSGTRLTVV.

The rearrangement joins TRBV19 to TRBJ1-6; 7 bases match TRBD1. This CDR3 region has 14 residues. V lost 7 bases, J lost 8 bases, and 8 bases stayed unmatched. Germline loops: CDR1 LNHDA, CDR2 SQIVND (reference sequence). The CDR3 DNA is TGTGCCAGTATGGCGGGACAGCGGGATTCACCCCTCCACTTT. Translation gives CASMAGQRDSPLHF.

The CDR3 region has the DNA TGTGCCAGCAGTTACCCCAGCTCTAGAAATGAGCAGTTCTTC. Translating gives CASSYPSSRNEQFF. V gene TRBV6-6 combines with J gene TRBJ2-1; D not certain. V was pared by 2 bases and J by 7 bases, with 12 bases between. This CDR3 has 14 residues. Germline V gives CDR1 MNHNY, CDR2 SVGAGI (reference sequence).

The rearrangement uses TRBV29-1 and TRBJ2-2, with D possibly TRBD2 on 6 matching bases. Germline V gene data show CDR1 as SQVTM and CDR2 as ANQGSEA. Between the trimmed V and J ends, which lost 1 base and 6 bases, there was a span of 9 bases. The CDR3 sequence is 13 residues long. As DNA, the CDR3 is TGCAGCGTTGAAGTAACTAGCCCCGGGGAGCTGTTTTTT. Encoded protein: CSVEVTSPGELFF.

Notes on this clone: Relative to the germline gene, one junction end is altered; a read error may explain this. This rearrangement joins TRBV11-3 to TRBJ2-2; TRBD1 aligns across 10 bases. CDR3 length: 15 residues. CDR1 and CDR2 from the germline V gene are SGHNT and YENEEA. CDR3 loop: CASSKGQGVHRGAVF. CDR3 DNA sequence: TGTGCCAGCAGCAAAGGACAGGGGGTACACCGGGGAGCTGTTTTT.

This chain links TRBV14 with TRBJ1-2; 8 bases line up with TRBD1. The length of the CDR3 is 19 residues. J was trimmed by 0 bases and V by 5 bases; bases with no gene match: 17. Germline V CDR1 and CDR2: SGHDN, FVKESK. CDR3 sequence (DNA): TGTGCCAGCAGCACCTCACAGGGGGTGTTTTCATCAGCTAACTATGGCTACACCTTC. Translating gives CASSTSQGVFSSANYGYTF.

In DNA form, the CDR3 reads TGTGCCAGCTCACCCACCTGGGACAGTGAAGCTTTCTTT. Amino acid sequence: CASSPTWDSEAFF. The chain links TRBV18 to TRBJ1-1; 7 bases are a match to TRBD1. There are 13 residues in the CDR3. The V and J ends lost 3 bases and 7 bases, in that order; junction bases with no gene match: 5. Germline V gene sequence: CDR1 KGHSH, CDR2 LQKENI.